This T cell receptor (beta chain) emerged from a study of T cells in Graves' hyperthyroidism and ophthalmopathy. CDR3 length: 18 residues. Looked up from germline, CDR1 is MNHEY and CDR2 is SVGEGT. Study-wide results and caveats: Patients with ophthalmopathy were separated from those with stable hyperthyroidism by a 13 V-J model. Ophthalmopathy got predicted by the model a median approximately 6.4 months before its onset.

This clonotype was seen ten or more times. The target antigen is unknown. One end of the junction does not line up with germline, which may come from a read error. Ophthalmopathy patients had Clinical Activity Score at least 3, NOSPECS grade at least 4, duration under 3 months. Patients with uncontrolled infections, other autoimmune diseases, pregnancy or lactation were excluded. Amplified TCR beta CDR3 regions came from RNA transcripts. HTBI primers drove first-round RT-PCR of the TCR CDR3. MiXCR, run by TCRdb on the multiplex PCR reads, gives a single entry per CDR3 protein. The data contain approximately 520,000 distinct CDR3 sequences, around 22% of them singletons.

Material: blood. The chain employs TRBV6-2 or TRBV6-3 and TRBJ1-3, with 8 bases aligning to TRBD1. The sequence derives from a woman between 25 and 40 years old with Graves' ophthalmopathy. The CDR3 region has the DNA TGTGCCAGCAGCCCCAAGGACAGGGCAATGTTGTCTGGAACCACCATATATTTT. Its translation is CASSPKDRAMLSGTTIYF.